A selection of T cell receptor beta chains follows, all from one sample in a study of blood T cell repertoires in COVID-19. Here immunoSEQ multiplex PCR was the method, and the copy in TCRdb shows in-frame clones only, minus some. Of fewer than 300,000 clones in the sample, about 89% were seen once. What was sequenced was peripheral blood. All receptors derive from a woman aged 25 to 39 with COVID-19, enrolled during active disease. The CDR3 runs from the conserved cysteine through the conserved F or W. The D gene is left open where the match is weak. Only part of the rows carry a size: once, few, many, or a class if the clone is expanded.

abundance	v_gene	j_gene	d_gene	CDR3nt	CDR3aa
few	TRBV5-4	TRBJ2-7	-	TGTGCCAGCAGCTTTTTACAGGGTACCTACGAGCAGTACTTC	CASSFLQGTYEQYF
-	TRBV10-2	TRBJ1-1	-	TGCGCCAGCAGTGTACAGGGGAACACTGAAGCTTTCTTT	CASSVQGNTEAFF
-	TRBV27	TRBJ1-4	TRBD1	TGTGCCAGCAGCCCCTCAGGGGGGACTAATGAAAAACTGTTTTTT	CASSPSGGTNEKLFF
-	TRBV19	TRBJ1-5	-	TGTGCCAGTAGTATGGGGGCGCAGCCCCAGCATTTT	CASSMGAQPQHF
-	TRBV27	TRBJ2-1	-	TGTGCCAGCAGTTTAGCGGGTGGCGCCTACAATGAGCAGTTCTTC	CASSLAGGAYNEQFF
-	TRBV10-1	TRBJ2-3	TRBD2	TGCGCCAGCAGTGCGGGACTAGTCACAGATACGCAGTATTTT	CASSAGLVTDTQYF
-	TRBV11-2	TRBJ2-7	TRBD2	TGTGCCAGCAGCTTAGTATCCCCCGGACTAGCGTCCTACGAGCAGTACTTC	CASSLVSPGLASYEQYF
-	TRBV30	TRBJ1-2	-	TGTGCCTGGAGGGGAGGGTATGGCTACACCTTC	CAWRGGYGYTF
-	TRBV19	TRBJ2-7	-	TGTGCCAGTAGTAACCGACAGCGCCTATTATACGAGCAGTACTTC	CASSNRQRLLYEQYF
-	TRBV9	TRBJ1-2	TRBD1	TGTGCCAGCAGCGTTTCCGGGACAGGGAACTATGGCTACACCTTC	CASSVSGTGNYGYTF
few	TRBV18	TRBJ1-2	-	TGTGCCAGCTCACCAATGGGAGGGGAAGGCTACACCTTC	CASSPMGGEGYTF
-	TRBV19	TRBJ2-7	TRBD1	TGTGCCAGTAGATCGTCCAGGACAGGGATCAACGAGCAGTACTTC	CASRSSRTGINEQYF
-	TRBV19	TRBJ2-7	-	TGTGCCAGTAGTATGAACAGGGATCCCTACGAGCAGTACTTC	CASSMNRDPYEQYF
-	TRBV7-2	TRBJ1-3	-	TGTGCCAGCAGCTTCGCGGGGGGGAGGGGAAGGTCCGGAAACACCATATATTTT	CASSFAGGRGRSGNTIYF
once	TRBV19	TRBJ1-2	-	TGTGCCAGTAGTATCAGGACAGACTATGGCTACACCTTC	CASSIRTDYGYTF
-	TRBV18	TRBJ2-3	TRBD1	TGTGCCAGCTCACCGGGACAGGGGAACGCAGATACGCAGTATTTT	CASSPGQGNADTQYF
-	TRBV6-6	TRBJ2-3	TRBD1	TGTGCCAGCCTAGGGGGCCTAGGTCTGGATACGCAGTATTTT	CASLGGLGLDTQYF